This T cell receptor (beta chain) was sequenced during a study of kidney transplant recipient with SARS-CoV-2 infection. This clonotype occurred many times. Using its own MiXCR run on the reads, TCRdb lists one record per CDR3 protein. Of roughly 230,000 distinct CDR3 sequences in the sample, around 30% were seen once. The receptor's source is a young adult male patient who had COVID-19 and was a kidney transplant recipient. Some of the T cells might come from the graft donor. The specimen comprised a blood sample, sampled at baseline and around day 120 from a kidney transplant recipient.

CDR3 sequence: CASSLDPARYGEQFF. CDR3 DNA: TGTGCCAGCAGCTTGGACCCAGCGCGTTACGGTGAGCAGTTCTTC. The chain links TRBV5-4 to TRBJ2-1; D remains ambiguous. V was trimmed by 0 bases and J by 9 bases, leaving 16 bases between them. This CDR3 spans 15 amino acids. Germline assignment: CDR1 SGHNT and CDR2 YYREEE (reference sequence).